This is a list of T cell receptor beta chains from one sample in a study of technical replicates of blood from four donors. Measured with immunoSEQ multiplex PCR; TCRdb has only the in-frame clones, and not every one. The sample holds around 76,000 clones, around 97% seen once. The sequenced sample was T cells isolated from PBMCs. The receptors come from a human donor in good health. The CDR3 runs from the conserved cysteine through the conserved F or W. The D gene is left open where the match is weak.

d_gene,j_gene,len,v_gene,CDR3nt,CDR3aa
-,TRBJ1-2,14,TRBV7-6,TGTGCCAGCAGCTTAGGTTCAGGTATTGGTGGCTACACCTTC,CASSLGSGIGGYTF
TRBD2,TRBJ2-7,14,TRBV4-1,TGCGCCAGCAGCCAACGCGGGGGAGCCTACGAGCAGTACTTC,CASSQRGGAYEQYF
-,TRBJ1-2,15,TRBV5-1,TGCGCCAGCAGCTTGGGGAGGGGTTCAACGGGTGGCTACACCTTC,CASSLGRGSTGGYTF
TRBD1,TRBJ2-5,13,TRBV5-1,TGCGCCAGCAGCTTGACAGGGGGGGAGACCCAGTACTTC,CASSLTGGETQYF
TRBD1,TRBJ2-7,13,TRBV29-1,TGCAGCGTACCGGGACAGGGGGCTTACGAGCAGTACTTC,CSVPGQGAYEQYF
TRBD1,TRBJ1-2,18,TRBV7-9,TGTGCCAGCAGGGAGATGAGATTAGGGACAGGGTTAAACTATGGCTACACCTTC,CASREMRLGTGLNYGYTF
TRBD1,TRBJ1-1,16,TRBV5-4,TGTGCCAGCAGCTCTTTCACAGGGGTCGGGGACACTGAAGCTTTCTTT,CASSSFTGVGDTEAFF
-,TRBJ2-3,13,TRBV2,TGTGCCAGCAGGCGAGGATCCACAGATACGCAGTATTTT,CASRRGSTDTQYF
TRBD1,TRBJ1-6,17,TRBV10-3,TGTGCCATCAGCAAGAAGCAGGGGGGACAGGGGACCTCACCCCTCCACTTT,CAISKKQGGQGTSPLHF
-,TRBJ1-1,16,TRBV30,TGTGCCTGGAGTCTGAGTACGCAGGACATGAACACTGAAGCTTTCTTT,CAWSLSTQDMNTEAFF
-,TRBJ1-1,13,TRBV7-3,TGTGCCAGCAGCTTTTTAAGGGGAACTGAAGCTTTCTTT,CASSFLRGTEAFF
-,TRBJ2-5,16,TRBV5-1,TGCGCCAGCAGCTTGATGGTGGGAGGCCGGGGAGAGACCCAGTACTTC,CASSLMVGGRGETQYF
-,TRBJ2-7,15,TRBV28,TGTGCCAGCAGTTCGGGACACTGGGGGTCCTACGAGCAGTACTTC,CASSSGHWGSYEQYF
TRBD2,TRBJ2-1,13,TRBV29-1,TGCAGCGTCACCGGGGGGGCCGTGGATGAGCAGTTCTTC,CSVTGGAVDEQFF
-,TRBJ1-1,15,TRBV6-5,TGTGCCAGCAGTTACTCCGGGAGTGGAGGGACTGAAGCTTTCTTT,CASSYSGSGGTEAFF
TRBD2,TRBJ2-3,16,TRBV7-9,TGTGCCAGCAGCTCGCACCCCGGGGGGATCGGGGATACGCAGTATTTT,CASSSHPGGIGDTQYF
-,TRBJ1-5,13,TRBV6-5,TGTGCCAGCAGTCCCCCGGGCAATCAGCCCCAGCATTTT,CASSPPGNQPQHF